This entry lists 27 T cell receptor beta chains sequenced from one sample in a study of graft-versus-host responses after intestinal transplantation. Their antigen targets remain unknown. The repertoire was sequenced with immunoSEQ multiplex PCR; TCRdb's copy has only in-frame clones and lacks some. The sample lists more than 95,000 clones, about 94% occurring once. Sequenced material: unstimulated CD4+ T cells sorted from spleen or lymph node cells, taken before intestinal transplant. The source of these receptors is a human donor who received an intestinal transplant.

The chain combines TRBV6-5 with TRBJ2-2; D is possibly TRBD2 (6 bases). V lost 4 bases, J lost 5 bases, and 11 bases lay in between. Per germline, CDR1 MNHEY and CDR2 SVGAGI. CDR3 length: 14 amino acids. The CDR3 nucleotides read TGTGCCAGCAGTTTTGGGGGGTGGACCGGGGAGCTGTTTTTT. Amino acids: CASSFGGWTGELFF.

The chain combines TRBV2 with TRBJ2-5; 13 bases map to TRBD2. Germline CDR1 reads SNHLY; CDR2 reads FYNNEI. The CDR3 has 17 residues. Trimming at V came to 8 bases and at J to 0 bases, leaving 9 bases not matched to a gene. DNA of the CDR3: TGTGCCAGCTTTGCGGGACTAGCGGGACTGTACCAAGAGACCCAGTACTTC. It encodes CASFAGLAGLYQETQYF.

This chain joins TRBV6-1 and TRBJ1-5; 8 bases align to TRBD1. The germline V gene encodes CDR1 MNHNS and CDR2 SASEGT. The CDR3 covers 13 residues. The junction had 5 bases not matched to a gene; V was cut back by 9 bases and J by 4 bases. The CDR3 DNA sequence: TGTGCCAGTGCACAGGGGGGGAATCAGCCCCAGCATTTT. Protein product: CASAQGGNQPQHF.

In its sample, this clone was seen once. This chain joins TRBV18 and TRBJ1-3; possibly TRBD1 for D (6 bases). The germline V and J ends were trimmed by 2 bases and 3 bases, with 11 bases remaining between them. From germline, CDR1 is KGHSH and CDR2 LQKENI. This CDR3 has 15 amino acids. CDR3 in DNA: TGTGCCAGCTCACCAACAGGGTCGAATGGAAACACCATATATTTT. Residues: CASSPTGSNGNTIYF. The entire variable domain, with the rest obtained from reference TRBV18 and TRBJ1-3, is as follows: NAGVMQNPRHLVRRRGQEARLRCSPMKGHSHVYWYRQLPEEGLKFMVYLQKENIIDESGMPKERFSAEFPKEGPSILRIQQVVRGDSAAYFCASSPTGSNGNTIYFGEGSWLTVV.

CDR3 loop: CASAKQGVYNSPLHF. CDR3 coding DNA: TGTGCTAGTGCCAAACAGGGGGTCTATAATTCACCCCTCCACTTT. The chain is built from TRBV12-5 and TRBJ1-6, with 8 bases lining up with TRBD1. CDR1 and CDR2 (germline): LGHNT, FRNRAP. V shed 7 bases, J shed 3 bases, and the junction held 5 bases outside the gene matches. The CDR3 runs 15 residues.

This clone was counted a single time. The CDR3 sequence is CASSDSGFTYNEQFF. The CDR3 coding sequence is TGTGCCAGCAGTGATAGCGGTTTTACCTACAATGAGCAGTTCTTC. The chain employs TRBV7-2 and TRBJ2-1; D perhaps matches TRBD2 (6 bases). CDR1 is SGHTA and CDR2 is FQGNSA in the germline V gene. The ends were cut back, 6 bases at V and 2 bases at J, with 14 bases in the middle. The CDR3 is made up of 15 amino acids.

J is TRBJ2-5 and V is TRBV7-2; 7 nucleotides match TRBD1. Per the germline V gene, CDR1 is SGHTA and CDR2 is FQGNSA. V lost 3 bases to trimming and J lost 4 bases; unmatched junction nucleotides: 5. The CDR3 is 14 residues long. The chain's CDR3 is CASSFVGGPETQYF. CDR3 nucleotides: TGTGCCAGCAGCTTCGTAGGGGGCCCAGAGACCCAGTACTTC.

The chain combines TRBV30 with TRBJ1-2; D might be TRBD1 (5 bases). Germline CDR1 GTSNPN, CDR2 SVGIG (reference sequence). Trimming took off 3 bases at V and 4 bases at J, with 18 bases between the two ends. CDR3 size: 15 residues. CDR3 nucleotides: TGTGCCTGGAGGGATAGGACACAGAGAATCTATGGCTACACCTTC. It encodes CAWRDRTQRIYGYTF.

V and J are TRBV7-8 and TRBJ1-5; 7 bases agree with TRBD1. Germline CDR1 SGHVS, CDR2 FQNEAQ. J gave up 4 bases and V 5 bases, and 5 bases lay outside the gene matches. The CDR3 spans 14 residues. CDR3: CASSPGQVNQPQHF. Here the CDR3 DNA reads TGTGCCAGCAGCCCCGGACAGGTTAATCAGCCCCAGCATTTT.

The chain carries TRBV5-1 and TRBJ2-2; possible D gene TRBD1, 6 bases. The CDR3 is made up of 15 amino acids. The V gene lost 6 bases and the J gene lost 0 bases, with 12 bases spanning the gap. The germline CDR1 and CDR2 sequences are SGHRS and YFSETQ. In DNA form, the CDR3 reads TGCGCCAGCAATCCTGGGGGCCCGAACACCGGGGAGCTGTTTTTT. It codes for CASNPGGPNTGELFF. Combining the CDR3 with reference TRBV5-1 and TRBJ2-2 gives the whole variable domain KAGVTQTPRYLIKTRGQQVTLSCSPISGHRSVSWYQQTPGQGLQFLFEYFSETQRNKGNFPGRFSGRQFSNSRSEMNVSTLELGDSALYLCASNPGGPNTGELFFGEGSRLTVL.

The chain has TRBV5-1 and TRBJ2-1; 7 bases align to TRBD2. This CDR3 spans 14 amino acids. Trimming cost V 1 base and J 9 bases; bases outside gene matches: 7. The germline gives CDR1 SGHRS, CDR2 YFSETQ. In nucleotides, the CDR3 is TGCGCCAGCAGCTTGAGCGGGGCGGGCCCTGAGCAGTTCTTC. Its translation is CASSLSGAGPEQFF.

The rearrangement uses TRBV2 and TRBJ1-2, with 10 bases identical to TRBD1. Trimming cost V 4 bases and J 3 bases; bases outside gene matches: 8. Germline values: CDR1 SNHLY, CDR2 FYNNEI. The CDR3 has 16 amino acids. The CDR3 region is CASSGLGQGEYYGYTF. CDR3 nucleotides: TGTGCCAGCAGTGGGCTTGGACAGGGGGAATACTATGGCTACACCTTC.

The chain is built from TRBV25-1 and TRBJ2-2; D not resolved. There are 14 residues in the CDR3. The V and J ends lost 7 bases and 0 bases respectively, with 9 bases between them. Germline assignment: CDR1 MGHDK and CDR2 SYGVNS. CDR3 coding DNA: TGTGCCAGCACGCCAGGAACGAACACCGGGGAGCTGTTTTTT. As protein: CASTPGTNTGELFF.

J is TRBJ1-5 and V is TRBV6-1; 9 bases are shared with TRBD1. The germline V gene encodes CDR1 MNHNS and CDR2 SASEGT. There are 14 residues in the CDR3. J lost 2 bases, V lost 4 bases, and 0 bases had no gene match. The CDR3 DNA follows: TGTGCCAGCAGTGGGACAGGGGGCAATCAGCCCCAGCATTTT. This encodes CASSGTGGNQPQHF.

The rearrangement uses TRBV10-1 and TRBJ1-1; unclear D gene. The ends were cut back, 4 bases at V and 3 bases at J, with 9 bases in the middle. The CDR3 sequence is 13 residues long. CDR1 is WNHNN and CDR2 is SYGVQD in the germline V gene (reference sequence). CDR3 nucleotide sequence: TGCGCCAGCAGTGGGGCCTGGGACACTGAAGCTTTCTTT. This translates into CASSGAWDTEAFF.

The chain carries TRBV6-1 and TRBJ2-1; 12 bases line up with TRBD2. After removal of 3 bases from V and 8 bases from J, the junction contained 5 bases not matched to a gene. CDR3 length equals 15 residues. The germline V gene has CDR1 MNHNS and CDR2 SASEGT. CDR3 DNA sequence: TGTGCCAGCAGTGATAACGGACTAGCGGGATATGAGCAGTTCTTC. This gives the protein CASSDNGLAGYEQFF.

The chain uses TRBV7-2 and TRBJ1-1; D is perhaps TRBD1 (5 bases). This CDR3 region has 14 residues. Per the germline V gene, CDR1 is SGHTA and CDR2 is FQGNSA. Trimming stripped 1 base from V and 6 bases from J, with 12 bases between. Written as DNA, the CDR3 is TGTGCCAGCAGCTTAGAACAGGCTCGGTCTGAAGCTTTCTTT. It yields the protein CASSLEQARSEAFF.

The chain joins TRBV7-6 to TRBJ2-1; 7 nucleotides match TRBD1. Germline V CDR1 and CDR2: SGHVS, FNYEAQ. The CDR3 is 15 residues long. V was clipped by 5 bases and J by 0 bases; unmatched bases: 4. CDR3 in DNA: TGTGCCAGCAGCAAAGACAGGGCCTCCTACAATGAGCAGTTCTTC. It encodes CASSKDRASYNEQFF.

J is TRBJ2-7 and V is TRBV5-1; no clear D. V was trimmed by 2 bases and J by 0 bases, leaving 9 bases between them. Per germline, CDR1 SGHRS and CDR2 YFSETQ. The CDR3 runs 14 residues. As DNA, the CDR3 is TGCGCCAGCAGCTTTGCCGTGAGCTCCTACGAGCAGTACTTC. This codes for CASSFAVSSYEQYF.

This clone was observed once. V gene TRBV6-1 combines with J gene TRBJ2-3; 7 nucleotides align to TRBD1. Germline values: CDR1 MNHNS, CDR2 SASEGT. The CDR3 consists of 14 residues. V dropped 5 bases and J dropped 1; count of bases not matched to a gene: 3. The CDR3 sequence: CASSTGTGTDTQYF. The CDR3 DNA reads TGTGCCAGCAGTACCGGGACAGGCACAGATACGCAGTATTTT.

The rearrangement links TRBV11-2 to TRBJ2-1; TRBD2 is a possible D gene (5 bases). Germline V gene data show CDR1 as SGHAT and CDR2 as FQNNGV. This CDR3 comprises 16 residues. V dropped 0 bases and J dropped 9 bases, with 18 bases sitting between them. The CDR3 sequence: CASSLDSVVGGVEQFF. The CDR3 DNA follows: TGTGCCAGCAGCTTAGATTCCGTGGTAGGAGGCGTTGAGCAGTTCTTC.

The V and J genes are TRBV6-5 and TRBJ1-1; D might be TRBD1 (5 bases). Looked up from germline, CDR1 is MNHEY and CDR2 is SVGAGI. The CDR3 extends over 14 amino acids. Trimming removed 8 bases at V and 1 base at J, with 14 bases between. Here the CDR3 DNA reads TGTGCCAGCGGACAAAATTCAGGGAACACTGAAGCTTTCTTT. Its translation: CASGQNSGNTEAFF.

This rearrangement joins TRBV7-2 to TRBJ1-1; 8 bases are shared with TRBD1. In germline, CDR1 is SGHTA, CDR2 FQGNSA. V was clipped by 4 bases and J by 0 bases; unmatched bases: 10. The CDR3 consists of 17 residues. The CDR3 sequence: CASSYGTGTRMNTEAFF. The CDR3 nucleotides are TGTGCCAGCAGCTATGGGACAGGAACTAGGATGAACACTGAAGCTTTCTTT.

The V and J genes are TRBV4-1 and TRBJ2-1; TRBD2 might be the D (5 bases). With 0 bases removed from V and 1 base from J, the gap between germline ends came to 10 bases. This CDR3 is built from 16 residues. Germline values: CDR1 MGHRA, CDR2 YSYEKL. The CDR3: CASSQEGLASYNEQFF. The CDR3 bases are TGCGCCAGCAGCCAAGAAGGGCTAGCTTCCTACAATGAGCAGTTCTTC.

J is TRBJ2-3 and V is TRBV5-4; 10 bases match TRBD2. Germline assignment: CDR1 SGHNT and CDR2 YYREEE (reference sequence). This CDR3 region has 15 residues. V gave up 2 bases and J gave up 4 bases; unmatched junction bases: 4. The CDR3, as DNA: TGTGCCAGCAGCTTAGGCCTAGCGGGGGCAGATACGCAGTATTTT. The encoded protein is CASSLGLAGADTQYF.

The rearrangement links TRBV4-2 to TRBJ2-3; the D gene is possibly TRBD2 (6 bases). The CDR3 length is 16 residues. Germline loops: CDR1 LGHNA, CDR2 YNFKEQ. Trimming took 3 bases from V and 2 from J, leaving 15 bases between them. The CDR3 DNA reads as TGTGCCAGCAGCCAGCGCGGTAGCGGCACCACAGATACGCAGTATTTT. Its translation: CASSQRGSGTTDTQYF.

The chain combines TRBV28 with TRBJ2-3; the match to TRBD2 covers 10 bases. The J segment lost 1 base and the V segment lost 4 bases, leaving 8 bases of the junction unmatched. Germline assignment: CDR1 MDHEN and CDR2 SYDVKM. The CDR3 spans 17 residues. The CDR3 loop reads CASSSLSGRARTDTQYF. In DNA, the CDR3 is TGTGCCAGCAGTTCACTAAGCGGGAGGGCCCGCACAGATACGCAGTATTTT.